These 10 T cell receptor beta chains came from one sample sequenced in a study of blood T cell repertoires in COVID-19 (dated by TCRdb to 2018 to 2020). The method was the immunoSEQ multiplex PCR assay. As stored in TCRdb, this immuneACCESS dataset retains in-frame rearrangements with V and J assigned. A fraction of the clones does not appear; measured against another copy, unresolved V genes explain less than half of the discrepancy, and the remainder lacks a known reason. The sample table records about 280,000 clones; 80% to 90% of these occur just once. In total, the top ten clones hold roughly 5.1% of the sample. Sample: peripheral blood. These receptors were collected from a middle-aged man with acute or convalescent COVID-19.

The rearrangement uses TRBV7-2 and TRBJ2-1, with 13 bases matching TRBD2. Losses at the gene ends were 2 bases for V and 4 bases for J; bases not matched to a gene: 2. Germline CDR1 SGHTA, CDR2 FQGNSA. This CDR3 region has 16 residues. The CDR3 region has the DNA TGTGCCAGCAGCTTAACTAGCGGGGGGGGTTACAATGAGCAGTTCTTC. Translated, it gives CASSLTSGGGYNEQFF.

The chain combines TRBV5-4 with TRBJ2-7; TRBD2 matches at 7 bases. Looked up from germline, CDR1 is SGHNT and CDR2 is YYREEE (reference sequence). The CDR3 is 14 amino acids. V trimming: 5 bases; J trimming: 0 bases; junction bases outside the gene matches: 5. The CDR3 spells CASRPGLSSYEQYF. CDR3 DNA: TGTGCCAGCAGACCGGGACTAAGCTCCTACGAGCAGTACTTC.

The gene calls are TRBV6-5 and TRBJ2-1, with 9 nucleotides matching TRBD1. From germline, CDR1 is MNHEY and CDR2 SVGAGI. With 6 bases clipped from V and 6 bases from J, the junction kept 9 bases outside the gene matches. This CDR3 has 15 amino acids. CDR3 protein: CASSDYGQGRNEQFF. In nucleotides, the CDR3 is TGTGCCAGCAGCGATTACGGACAGGGGCGCAATGAGCAGTTCTTC.

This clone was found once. The CDR3 spells CASSLQGSHSPLHF. The CDR3 DNA reads as TGTGCCAGCAGCTTGCAGGGGTCTCATTCACCCCTCCACTTT. The gene calls are TRBV5-4 and TRBJ1-6; D perhaps matches TRBD1 (6 bases). Germline assignment: CDR1 SGHNT and CDR2 YYREEE (reference sequence). The V gene lost 1 base and the J gene lost 8 bases, with 10 bases spanning the gap. The CDR3 totals 14 residues.

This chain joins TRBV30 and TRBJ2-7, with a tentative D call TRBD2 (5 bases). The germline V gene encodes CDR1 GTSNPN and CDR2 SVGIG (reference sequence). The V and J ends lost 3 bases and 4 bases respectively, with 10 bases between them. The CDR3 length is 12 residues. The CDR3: CAWSPEGYEQYF. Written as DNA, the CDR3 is TGTGCCTGGAGCCCTGAGGGTTACGAGCAGTACTTC. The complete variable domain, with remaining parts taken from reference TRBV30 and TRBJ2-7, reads SQTIHQWPATLVQPVGSPLSLECTVEGTSNPNLYWYRQAAGRGLQLLFYSVGIGQISSEVPQNLSASRPQDRQFILSSKKLLLSDSGFYLCAWSPEGYEQYFGPGTRLTVT.

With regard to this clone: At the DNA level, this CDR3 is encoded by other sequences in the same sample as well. For the CDR3, the DNA is TGCGCCAGCAGCTTAGGACTGCTCTCTGGAAACACCATATATTTT. Translation: CASSLGLLSGNTIYF. The chain joins TRBV5-1 to TRBJ1-3; no reliable D call. Germline CDR1 reads SGHRS; CDR2 reads YFSETQ. The CDR3 is made up of 15 amino acids. The V and J ends lost 2 bases and 0 bases respectively, with 9 bases between them.

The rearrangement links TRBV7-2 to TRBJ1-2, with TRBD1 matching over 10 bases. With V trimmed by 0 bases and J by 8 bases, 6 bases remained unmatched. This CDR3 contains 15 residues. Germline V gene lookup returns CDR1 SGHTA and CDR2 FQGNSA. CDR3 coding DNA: TGTGCCAGCAGCTTAGCGCCCGGGACAGGGGAAGGCTACACCTTC. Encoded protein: CASSLAPGTGEGYTF.

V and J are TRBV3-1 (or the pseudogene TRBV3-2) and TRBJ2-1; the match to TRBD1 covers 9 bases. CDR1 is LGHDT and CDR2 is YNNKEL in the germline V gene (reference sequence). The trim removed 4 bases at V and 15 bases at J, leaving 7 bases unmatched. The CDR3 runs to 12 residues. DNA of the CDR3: TGTGCCAGCAGCCCCCCTGGGACAGGGTTGTTCTTC. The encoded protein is CASSPPGTGLFF.

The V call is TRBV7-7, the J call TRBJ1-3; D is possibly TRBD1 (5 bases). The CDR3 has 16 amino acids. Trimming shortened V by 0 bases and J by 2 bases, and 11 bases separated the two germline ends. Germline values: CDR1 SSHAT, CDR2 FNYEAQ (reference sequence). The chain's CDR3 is CASSLAAGGAGNTIYF. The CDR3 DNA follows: TGTGCCAGCAGCTTAGCGGCGGGGGGAGCTGGAAACACCATATATTTT.

The CDR3, as DNA: TGCGCCAGCAGTGATCCCGAGGAGATCGATGAAAAACTGTTTTTT. It is translated as CASSDPEEIDEKLFF. The rearrangement links TRBV10-1 to TRBJ1-4; D not resolved. CDR1 and CDR2 (germline): WNHNN, SYGVQD (reference sequence). V was trimmed by 3 bases and J by 6 bases, leaving 14 bases between them. CDR3 length: 15 amino acids.